A selection of T cell receptor beta chains follows, all from one sample in a study of OX40 agonist ivuxolimab in advanced cancers. This table comes from immunoSEQ multiplex PCR, and its TCRdb copy is limited to in-frame clones, with some not included. The sample carries some 90,000 clones, about 90% recorded once. Sequencing used CD4+ or CD8+ T cells sorted from blood, obtained in a trial of the OX40 agonist ivuxolimab. The receptors originated from an adult with an advanced solid tumor such as melanoma, head and neck, liver or kidney cancer. Each CDR3 is given with its conserved first and last residue. D genes are given only for firm matches. The size of a clone is reported for some rows only, either as once, few or many, or as a class for expanded clones.

cdr3_nt: TGCGCCAGCAGACCCGACAGGGTACTTGGAAACACCATATATTTT
cdr3_aa: CASRPDRVLGNTIYF
j_call: TRBJ1-3
clone_size: once
d_call: TRBD1
v_call: TRBV10-2

cdr3_nt: TGTGCCAGCACACCAAACCCTCCGACGGGCACTGAAGCTTTCTTT
cdr3_aa: CASTPNPPTGTEAFF
j_call: TRBJ1-1
clone_size: -
d_call: -
v_call: TRBV18

cdr3_nt: TGTGCCAGCAGTTTTGGAGCGGGAGGGGTGGGCTCTGGGGCCAACGTCCTGACTTTC
cdr3_aa: CASSFGAGGVGSGANVLTF
j_call: TRBJ2-6
clone_size: -
d_call: TRBD2
v_call: TRBV27

cdr3_nt: TGTGCCAGCAGCTCCTCACCGGGACTAGCGGGAGATGCCCAAGAGACCCAGTACTTC
cdr3_aa: CASSSSPGLAGDAQETQYF
j_call: TRBJ2-5
clone_size: -
d_call: TRBD2
v_call: TRBV7-9

cdr3_nt: TGTGCCAGCAGCTTCTGGGGACTGAGTAATGAAAAACTGTTTTTT
cdr3_aa: CASSFWGLSNEKLFF
j_call: TRBJ1-4
clone_size: -
d_call: -
v_call: TRBV7-2

cdr3_nt: TGTGCCAGCTCACCCGGGGCGGCTAGCGGGATGGACGAGCAGTACTTC
cdr3_aa: CASSPGAASGMDEQYF
j_call: TRBJ2-7
clone_size: -
d_call: TRBD2
v_call: TRBV18

cdr3_nt: TGCGCCAGCAGCATAGGGCTAGCGGGAGCCTCTGGGGCCAACGTCCTGACTTTC
cdr3_aa: CASSIGLAGASGANVLTF
j_call: TRBJ2-6
clone_size: -
d_call: TRBD2
v_call: TRBV4-1

cdr3_nt: TGTGCCAGCAGTGCTGACCCCGAGGGGATCATTCAGTACTTC
cdr3_aa: CASSADPEGIIQYF
j_call: TRBJ2-4
clone_size: once
d_call: -
v_call: TRBV2

cdr3_nt: TGTGCCAGCAGCTCCCCCGGCGGACTAGCCTTATACAATGAGCAGTTCTTC
cdr3_aa: CASSSPGGLALYNEQFF
j_call: TRBJ2-1
clone_size: -
d_call: TRBD2
v_call: TRBV5-4

cdr3_nt: TGTGCCAGCAGCTTGGGCGCGTCACCAGTACAAGAGTTCTTC
cdr3_aa: CASSLGASPVQEFF
j_call: TRBJ2-1
clone_size: once
d_call: -
v_call: TRBV5-4

cdr3_nt: TGTGCCAGCAGCTGGGACCTTAACGAGCAGTACTTC
cdr3_aa: CASSWDLNEQYF
j_call: TRBJ2-7
clone_size: -
d_call: -
v_call: TRBV7-9

cdr3_nt: TGTGCCAGCAGTCAAGACGGGAATAATTCACCCCTCCACTTT
cdr3_aa: CASSQDGNNSPLHF
j_call: TRBJ1-6
clone_size: -
d_call: -
v_call: TRBV2

cdr3_nt: TGTGCCAGCAGTTTATGGAATAGCGGGAGCACCCAAGAGACCCAGTACTTC
cdr3_aa: CASSLWNSGSTQETQYF
j_call: TRBJ2-5
clone_size: -
d_call: TRBD2
v_call: TRBV27

cdr3_nt: TGTGCCAGCAGTCTCCCAACGGCACAAAACACCGGGGAGCTGTTTTTT
cdr3_aa: CASSLPTAQNTGELFF
j_call: TRBJ2-2
clone_size: -
d_call: -
v_call: TRBV25-1

cdr3_nt: TGTGCCATCAGCTTAAGCGGGAGGGCGGGCGAGCAGTACTTC
cdr3_aa: CAISLSGRAGEQYF
j_call: TRBJ2-7
clone_size: -
d_call: TRBD2
v_call: TRBV10-3

cdr3_nt: TGTGCCAGCAGCTCGAGCGGGAGGGTTTTGAATACGCAGTATTTT
cdr3_aa: CASSSSGRVLNTQYF
j_call: TRBJ2-3
clone_size: -
d_call: TRBD2
v_call: TRBV7-2

cdr3_nt: TGTGCCACCGGGGGACAAGGGTTATATGGCTACACCTTC
cdr3_aa: CATGGQGLYGYTF
j_call: TRBJ1-2
clone_size: once
d_call: -
v_call: TRBV28

cdr3_nt: TGTGCCAGCAGCTTAGAGGGAGAAGACAATGAGCAGTTCTTC
cdr3_aa: CASSLEGEDNEQFF
j_call: TRBJ2-1
clone_size: -
d_call: -
v_call: TRBV7-3

cdr3_nt: TGCGCCAGCACCCCGGGACGACTTGGAGAGACCCAGTACTTC
cdr3_aa: CASTPGRLGETQYF
j_call: TRBJ2-5
clone_size: -
d_call: -
v_call: TRBV5-1

cdr3_nt: TGTGCCAGCAGCTTAATAGACACGGTATCCTACGAGCAGTACTTC
cdr3_aa: CASSLIDTVSYEQYF
j_call: TRBJ2-7
clone_size: -
d_call: -
v_call: TRBV5-4

cdr3_nt: TGTGCCAGCAGCCGAGGGACAGTACGACCGGCGGGGTCCTACGAGCAGTACTTC
cdr3_aa: CASSRGTVRPAGSYEQYF
j_call: TRBJ2-7
clone_size: once
d_call: -
v_call: TRBV28

cdr3_nt: TGTGCCAGCAGCCTAGCGGGAGTCTACAATGAGCAGTTCTTC
cdr3_aa: CASSLAGVYNEQFF
j_call: TRBJ2-1
clone_size: -
d_call: TRBD2
v_call: TRBV5-6

cdr3_nt: TGCGCCAGCAGCTTGGGGGAGATGGGCTACGAGCAGTACTTC
cdr3_aa: CASSLGEMGYEQYF
j_call: TRBJ2-7
clone_size: -
d_call: -
v_call: TRBV5-1

cdr3_nt: TGTGCCAGCACCCTCGACAGGGGAGGAAATGAGCAGTTCTTC
cdr3_aa: CASTLDRGGNEQFF
j_call: TRBJ2-1
clone_size: -
d_call: TRBD1
v_call: TRBV11-3

cdr3_nt: TGTGCCAGCAGTTGGGGTAATCAGCCCCAGCATTTT
cdr3_aa: CASSWGNQPQHF
j_call: TRBJ1-5
clone_size: once
d_call: -
v_call: TRBV28

cdr3_nt: TGTGCCAGCAGTACGGGGGGAGGAGGCAAAAACATTCAGTACTTC
cdr3_aa: CASSTGGGGKNIQYF
j_call: TRBJ2-4
clone_size: -
d_call: TRBD2
v_call: TRBV7-2

cdr3_nt: TGTGCCAGCAGCGTAGGACTAGCGGGAGCAGTTACGCAGTATTTT
cdr3_aa: CASSVGLAGAVTQYF
j_call: TRBJ2-3
clone_size: -
d_call: TRBD2
v_call: TRBV9

cdr3_nt: TGCGCCAGCAGCTTGGCCCTCGGGGGGCTGGCTAATGAAAAACTGTTTTTT
cdr3_aa: CASSLALGGLANEKLFF
j_call: TRBJ1-4
clone_size: -
d_call: -
v_call: TRBV5-1

cdr3_nt: TGCGCCAGCAGCCAGGGGGGAGTGGGAGGGTACGAGCAGTACTTC
cdr3_aa: CASSQGGVGGYEQYF
j_call: TRBJ2-7
clone_size: -
d_call: TRBD2
v_call: TRBV4-1

cdr3_nt: TGTGCCAGCAGTTACGTAGGGCCAGAGACCGAGCAGTACTTC
cdr3_aa: CASSYVGPETEQYF
j_call: TRBJ2-7
clone_size: -
d_call: -
v_call: TRBV6-5

cdr3_nt: TGTGCCAGTGTACAGGGGGCGAACAATGAGCAGTTCTTC
cdr3_aa: CASVQGANNEQFF
j_call: TRBJ2-1
clone_size: -
d_call: TRBD1
v_call: TRBV28

cdr3_nt: TGTGCCAGCAGCTCAGTAACCGGGGAGCTGTTTTTT
cdr3_aa: CASSSVTGELFF
j_call: TRBJ2-2
clone_size: once
d_call: -
v_call: TRBV5-4

cdr3_nt: TGCAGTGCTAGAGGGAATGGCTACACCTTC
cdr3_aa: CSARGNGYTF
j_call: TRBJ1-2
clone_size: -
d_call: -
v_call: TRBV20-1

cdr3_nt: TGCACCAGCAGCCAAGAGGACCTGGCGGATCGCGAGCAGTACTTC
cdr3_aa: CTSSQEDLADREQYF
j_call: TRBJ2-7
clone_size: -
d_call: -
v_call: TRBV1

cdr3_nt: TGTGCCAGCAGTTTATCTAGAATAAACACAGATACGCAGTATTTT
cdr3_aa: CASSLSRINTDTQYF
j_call: TRBJ2-3
clone_size: once
d_call: -
v_call: TRBV27